The entry that follows covers one TCR beta chain sequence. Germline V gene lookup returns CDR1 LNHDA and CDR2 SQIVND (reference sequence). The CDR3 loop spans 16 amino acids. The junction had 6 bases not matched to a gene; V was cut back by 5 bases and J by 0 bases. This sample was included in a study of blood T cell repertoires in COVID-19. Looking at the study overall: Acute and convalescent COVID-19 samples came from the United States, Italy and Spain. PBMCs, B-cell-depleted T cells, or T cells provided the cDNA or gDNA that made up the material.

Authors' analysis steps: From reference gene primer amplification, estimates of nucleated cell counts were derived. Clones were read by immunoSEQ multiplex PCR, and TCRdb kept only the in-frame ones, dropping some. The D gene and trimming were derived from the DNA, and the V and J assignments and clone size from that table. The sample records under 200,000 clones, approximately 84% being singletons. This sequence was found in a man between 18 and 29 years old with active or convalescent COVID-19. Material for sequencing was peripheral blood. This chain uses TRBV19 with TRBJ1-4; TRBD1 agrees at 7 bases. CDR3 in DNA: TGTGCCAGTAGTCGGGGACAGTTTTCAACTAATGAAAAACTGTTTTTT. Protein product: CASSRGQFSTNEKLFF.